These 15 T cell receptor beta chains came from one sample sequenced in a study of low-dose radiotherapy and immunotherapy resistance in tumors. With TRAV- and TRBV-specific primers, first-strand cDNA was made, covering the alpha and beta chains. The authors ran around 18 PCR cycles to amplify TCRs with a constant-region primer and V-primer adapter. MiXCR, applied by TCRdb to the reads, yields one record per CDR3 protein. This table has about 39,000 distinct CDR3 sequences, roughly a third appearing once. Time point defined: before trial treatment. This specimen consisted of PBMCs, obtained before treatment. These receptors came from a male donor with gallbladder cancer.

By sample fraction, this clonotype is medium-sized. The chain couples TRBV2 to TRBJ2-7; no reliable D call. The CDR3 runs 14 residues. CDR1 and CDR2 from the germline V gene are SNHLY and FYNNEI. V gave up 3 bases and J gave up 0 bases, with 9 bases separating them. The CDR3 protein is CASSDGHSSYEQYF. CDR3 DNA: TGTGCCAGCAGTGACGGGCACAGCTCCTACGAGCAGTACTTC.

In this sample, this clonotype turned up many times. The chain carries TRBV28 and TRBJ2-7, with a possible D match to TRBD1 (8 bases). This CDR3 has 15 amino acids. Trimming stripped 5 bases from V and 6 bases from J, with 20 bases between. CDR1 and CDR2 (germline): MDHEN, SYDVKM. CDR3 sequence reads: CASSPQQGGPSEQYF. In DNA form, the CDR3 reads TGTGCCAGCAGTCCTCAACAGGGGGGGCCTTCCGAGCAGTACTTC.

A remark on this clonotype: A far larger clone is only one base removed, so a read error is likely. The chain links TRBV5-4 to TRBJ2-1, with TRBD2 as a possible D gene (5 bases). The CDR3 is 14 residues long. CDR1 is SGHNT, CDR2 YYREEE, per germline (reference sequence). Trimming took off 4 bases at V and 10 bases at J, with 18 bases between the two ends. CDR3 residues: CASSPRGPSYEQFF. CDR3 DNA: TGTGCCAGCAGCCCGAGAGGGCCCTCCTACGAGCAGTTCTTC.

The rearrangement joins TRBV7-3 to TRBJ2-2; 8 nucleotides line up with TRBD1. This CDR3 region has 13 residues. V trimming: 5 bases; J trimming: 8 bases; junction bases outside the gene matches: 4. Germline CDR1 and CDR2: SGHTA and FQGTGA. This chain's CDR3 is CASSGQGSGELFF. CDR3 DNA: TGTGCCAGCAGCGGACAGGGATCGGGGGAGCTGTTTTTT. The full variable domain, its missing parts supplied by reference TRBV7-3 and TRBJ2-2, is GAGVSQTPSNKVTEKGKYVELRCDPISGHTALYWYRQSLGQGPEFLIYFQGTGAADDSGLPNDRFFAVRPEGSVSTLKIQRTERGDSAVYLCASSGQGSGELFFGEGSRLTVL.

This clonotype was observed a few times. The rearrangement uses TRBV2 and TRBJ2-1; D unresolved. Germline loops: CDR1 SNHLY, CDR2 FYNNEI. V shed 7 bases and J shed 0 bases, with 16 bases lying between them. CDR3 length equals 16 residues. CDR3 DNA sequence: TGTGCCAGCACCCTGGACCCTTTAGGCTCCTACAATGAGCAGTTCTTC. Protein: CASTLDPLGSYNEQFF.

In this sample, this clonotype turned up many times. The rearrangement links TRBV5-1 to TRBJ2-7; TRBD1 agrees at 9 bases. CDR3 size: 15 residues. Germline-derived CDR1 and CDR2 are SGHRS and YFSETQ. V shed 3 bases and J 5 bases; nucleotides not matched to a gene: 9. CDR3 DNA: TGCGCCAGCAGCTCTTCGGGGGACAGGGCCCACGAGCAGTACTTC. The encoded protein is CASSSSGDRAHEQYF. Drawing the rest from reference TRBV5-1 and TRBJ2-7, the complete variable domain is KAGVTQTPRYLIKTRGQQVTLSCSPISGHRSVSWYQQTPGQGLQFLFEYFSETQRNKGNFPGRFSGRQFSNSRSEMNVSTLELGDSALYLCASSSSGDRAHEQYFGPGTRLTVT.

V and J are TRBV12-3 or TRBV12-4 and TRBJ2-3; TRBD2 matches 8 bases. The junction had 8 bases not matched to a gene; V was cut back by 2 bases and J by 4 bases. This CDR3 is 16 amino acids long. CDR3 residues: CASSLFAGGVADTQYF. CDR3 sequence (DNA): TGTGCCAGCAGTTTATTTGCGGGGGGCGTAGCAGATACGCAGTATTTT.

This chain links TRBV28 with TRBJ1-5; tentative D call: TRBD1 (6 bases). This CDR3 region has 13 residues. V was cut by 6 bases and J by 6 bases, with 12 bases left in between. Germline V lookup: CDR1 MDHEN, CDR2 SYDVKM. This chain's CDR3 is CASSTGRPQPQHF. The CDR3 DNA reads as TGTGCCAGCAGCACAGGGCGACCTCAGCCCCAGCATTTT.

This clonotype was picked up a small number of times. The chain couples TRBV28 to TRBJ2-1; 14 bases are a match to TRBD2. V was clipped by 5 bases and J by 9 bases; unmatched bases: 6. Germline V gene lookup returns CDR1 MDHEN and CDR2 SYDVKM. The CDR3 is 15 amino acids. CDR3 loop: CASSQRLAGGGEQFF. The CDR3 DNA sequence: TGTGCCAGCAGTCAAAGACTAGCGGGAGGGGGTGAGCAGTTCTTC.

Concerning this clonotype itself: Given a far larger clone just one base away, this is likely a sequencing read error. The J gene is TRBJ2-7, the V gene TRBV14, with 9 positions matching TRBD1. Germline loops: CDR1 SGHDN, CDR2 FVKESK. The CDR3 extends over 15 amino acids. Trimming removed 1 base from V and 2 bases from J; junction bases left unmatched: 3. The CDR3 spells CASSQGQGVTYEQYF. The CDR3 region has the DNA TGTGCCAGCAGCCAAGGACAGGGGGTCACCTACGAGCAGTACTTC.

This clonotype has a count of ten or more. This chain connects TRBV5-1 to TRBJ1-1, with 8 bases that match TRBD1. There are 15 residues in the CDR3. V lost 2 bases and J lost 4; bases outside the gene matches: 7. CDR1 is SGHRS, CDR2 YFSETQ, per germline. CDR3 region: CASSLNRDRFTEAFF. In DNA form, the CDR3 reads TGCGCCAGCAGCTTAAACCGGGACAGGTTCACTGAAGCTTTCTTT.

This clonotype came up a few times. A far larger clone is only one base removed, so a read error is likely. The chain links TRBV5-3 to TRBJ2-7; no clear D gene. TRBV5-3 is classed as an ORF, of uncertain function. The V gene lost 8 bases and the J gene lost 7 bases, with 13 bases spanning the gap. The CDR3 consists of 11 residues. CDR3 amino acids: CASRRLSEQYF. CDR3 in DNA: TGTGCCAGCCGCCGCCTGAGTGAGCAGTACTTC.

This clonotype was recorded many times. The J gene is TRBJ2-3, the V gene TRBV29-1, with 8 bases matching TRBD2. After removal of 6 bases from V and 8 bases from J, the junction contained 10 bases not matched to a gene. This CDR3 comprises 13 residues. Germline assignment: CDR1 SQVTM and CDR2 ANQGSEA. In DNA, the CDR3 is TGCAGCGTCACGTCGGAGAGCGGGGGTACGCAGTATTTT. Amino acid sequence: CSVTSESGGTQYF.

This chain's CDR3 is CASSGSGDTGELFF. The CDR3 DNA is TGCGCCAGCAGCGGGTCAGGGGACACCGGGGAGCTGTTTTTT. This sequence joins TRBV5-1 and TRBJ2-2; possibly TRBD1 for D (6 bases). Germline lookup yields CDR1 SGHRS and CDR2 YFSETQ. V shed 4 bases and J shed 3 bases, with 10 bases lying between them. CDR3 size: 14 residues.

The V gene is TRBV7-6, the J gene TRBJ1-6; possibly TRBD1 for D (5 bases). Germline CDR1 and CDR2: SGHVS and FNYEAQ. The CDR3 is 13 residues long. Trimming took 5 bases from V and 6 from J, leaving 8 bases between them. This CDR3 is CASSAQGNSPLHF. For the CDR3, the DNA is TGTGCCAGCAGCGCTCAGGGTAATTCACCCCTCCACTTT.